This T cell receptor beta chain came from a study of T cells in Graves' hyperthyroidism and ophthalmopathy. RNA transcripts served as the template for amplifying TCR beta CDR3 regions. HTBI primers were employed in a first-round RT-PCR of the TCR CDR3. TCRdb passed the multiplex PCR reads through MiXCR, listing each CDR3 protein once. This table holds fewer than 850,000 distinct CDR3 sequences, roughly a sixth found once. The length of the CDR3 is 17 residues. CDR1 is SGHNT, CDR2 YENEEA, per germline. With 5 bases removed from V and 0 bases from J, the gap between germline ends came to 18 bases. In its sample, this clonotype was seen many times.

The specimen was blood. The clonotype originates from a man aged 45 to 65 with Graves' hyperthyroidism. V gene TRBV11-3 combines with J gene TRBJ2-3, with D possibly being TRBD2 (6 bases). The CDR3: CASSPGLTSGSTDTQYF. As DNA, the CDR3 is TGTGCCAGCAGCCCGGGCCTGACGAGCGGGAGCACAGATACGCAGTATTTT. Combining the CDR3 with reference TRBV11-3 and TRBJ2-3 gives the whole variable domain EAGVVQSPRYKIIEKKQPVAFWCNPISGHNTLYWYLQNLGQGPELLIRYENEEAVDDSQLPKDRFSAERLKGVDSTLKIQPAELGDSAVYLCASSPGLTSGSTDTQYFGPGTRLTVL.